A single sample gave rise to the 29 T cell receptor beta chains below, sequenced in a study of cytomegalovirus exposure and HLA in healthy donors. PCR amplification relied on 60 Vbeta primers (plus 13 Jbeta primers). The method was immunoSEQ multiplex PCR; TCRdb's version includes in-frame clones alone and lacks a portion of them. The data contain fewer than 200,000 clones, about 78% of them singletons. Sequenced material: PBMCs. The receptors here all came from a man aged 35-49 years in good health and CMV-seronegative.

The rearrangement links TRBV6-4 to TRBJ2-7, with D perhaps TRBD1 (6 bases). Trimming left V 2 bases short and J 2 bases short, with 19 bases between. Germline values: CDR1 MRHNA, CDR2 SNTAGT. The CDR3 contains 17 residues. CDR3 residues: CASSDPQWGPPPYEQYF. The CDR3 coding sequence is TGTGCCAGCAGTGACCCTCAATGGGGGCCTCCTCCCTACGAGCAGTACTTC.

The chain is built from TRBV15 and TRBJ2-7; tentative D call: TRBD2 (6 bases). The germline gives CDR1 LNHNV, CDR2 YYDKDF (reference sequence). This CDR3 is built from 15 residues. V was trimmed by 0 bases and J by 4 bases, leaving 13 bases between them. As DNA, the CDR3 is TGTGCCACCAGCAGAGATAACCGGGGGAGGTACGAGCAGTACTTC. Protein: CATSRDNRGRYEQYF.

The rearrangement links TRBV7-9 to TRBJ1-3; perhaps TRBD1 as D (6 bases). This CDR3 has 14 amino acids. Germline V CDR1 and CDR2: SEHNR, FQNEAQ (reference sequence). The V end lost 5 bases, the J end lost 0 bases, and 8 bases lay between the germline ends. The CDR3 region has the DNA TGTGCCAGCAGCCACAGGGTCTCTGGAAACACCATATATTTT. Translation gives CASSHRVSGNTIYF.

This chain uses TRBV6-1 with TRBJ1-2; D is ambiguous. The V gene lost 5 bases and the J gene lost 4 bases, with 11 bases spanning the gap. The CDR3 is 13 amino acids. Germline CDR1 and CDR2: MNHNS and SASEGT. The CDR3 DNA reads as TGTGCCAGCAGTCCCCCGAGTTCCTATGGCTACACCTTC. Its translation: CASSPPSSYGYTF.

This clone was picked up a small number of times. The V call is TRBV18, the J call TRBJ2-7; maybe TRBD1 (6 bases). Germline V lookup: CDR1 KGHSH, CDR2 LQKENI. Trimming stripped 0 bases from V and 0 bases from J, with 9 bases between. The length of the CDR3 is 15 residues. In DNA form, the CDR3 reads TGTGCCAGCTCACCACCCCAGGGGAGCTCCTACGAGCAGTACTTC. It yields the protein CASSPPQGSSYEQYF. The complete variable domain, with remaining parts taken from reference TRBV18 and TRBJ2-7, reads NAGVMQNPRHLVRRRGQEARLRCSPMKGHSHVYWYRQLPEEGLKFMVYLQKENIIDESGMPKERFSAEFPKEGPSILRIQQVVRGDSAAYFCASSPPQGSSYEQYFGPGTRLTVT.

J is TRBJ2-5 and V is TRBV4-3, with 7 bases lining up with TRBD2. V was clipped by 0 bases and J by 7 bases; unmatched bases: 8. The CDR3 consists of 15 residues. Germline V gives CDR1 LGHNA, CDR2 YSLEER. CDR3 DNA: TGCGCCAGCAGCCAAGATTTCGACTGGGGGGGGACCCAGTACTTC. Protein product: CASSQDFDWGGTQYF.

Regarding this clone: Germline is not matched at one junction end, which may reflect a read error. This sequence joins TRBV10-3 and TRBJ2-5; 8 bases align to TRBD2. Germline V gene sequence: CDR1 ENHRY, CDR2 SYGVKD. The CDR3 contains 14 residues. In DNA form, the CDR3 reads TGTGCCAGCAGTCCAGCGGGAGAGGGAGAGACCCAGTACTTC. It encodes CASSPAGEGETQYF.

V usage is TRBV19 and J usage is TRBJ1-1; D perhaps matches TRBD1 (6 bases). The V gene lost 7 bases and the J gene lost 3 bases, with 21 bases spanning the gap. The germline V gene encodes CDR1 LNHDA and CDR2 SQIVND (reference sequence). There are 16 residues in the CDR3. CDR3 in amino acids: CASIPVGGRVDTEAFF. In DNA form, the CDR3 reads TGTGCCAGTATCCCAGTCGGGGGGCGCGTGGACACTGAAGCTTTCTTT.

This sequence joins TRBV5-1 and TRBJ1-1; a weak D match, TRBD1 (6 bases). CDR3 size: 14 residues. The germline gives CDR1 SGHRS, CDR2 YFSETQ. V was trimmed by 4 bases and J by 1 base, leaving 11 bases between them. This CDR3 is CASSTQGRNTEAFF. The CDR3, as DNA: TGCGCCAGCAGCACCCAGGGGAGGAACACTGAAGCTTTCTTT.

The V call is TRBV4-3, the J call TRBJ2-2, with 7 nucleotides matching TRBD1. This CDR3 comprises 15 residues. From germline, CDR1 is LGHNA and CDR2 YSLEER. V lost 0 bases and J lost 7; bases outside the gene matches: 5. The CDR3 DNA reads as TGCGCCAGCAGCCAAGAACAGGGGTGGGACGGGGAGCTGTTTTTT. It yields the protein CASSQEQGWDGELFF.

Notes on this clone: One junction end disagrees with the germline gene, perhaps due to a read error. The chain links TRBV5-6 to TRBJ1-1; 9 positions match TRBD1. The CDR3 contains 15 residues. Looked up from germline, CDR1 is SGHDT and CDR2 is YYEEEE. CDR3 DNA sequence: TGTGCCGGCAGCTGGGGGACAGGGCGTATCACTGAAGCTTTCTTT. It yields the protein CAGSWGTGRITEAFF.

The CDR3 DNA sequence: TGTGCCAGCTCACCTCGGGACTATGGCTACACCTTC. This gives the protein CASSPRDYGYTF. The rearrangement uses TRBV18 and TRBJ1-2; D is ambiguous. Germline V gives CDR1 KGHSH, CDR2 LQKENI. This CDR3 contains 12 residues. V dropped 3 bases and J dropped 3 bases, with 5 bases sitting between them.

This chain links TRBV5-1 with TRBJ1-6; TRBD1 matches 10 bases. The germline CDR1 and CDR2 sequences are SGHRS and YFSETQ. V lost 4 bases and J lost 8; bases outside the gene matches: 3. This CDR3 has 14 amino acids. The CDR3 DNA follows: TGCGCCAGCAGCCGGACAGGGGGGGATTCACCCCTCCACTTT. Amino acid sequence: CASSRTGGDSPLHF.

This clone has more than one count but fewer than ten. The chain joins TRBV6-6 to TRBJ1-5; 7 bases are a match to TRBD1. Germline values: CDR1 MNHNY, CDR2 SVGAGI (reference sequence). The CDR3 runs 14 residues. The ends lost 7 bases at V and 5 bases at J; junction bases unmatched: 8. DNA for the CDR3: TGTGCCAGCAATCAAGACAGGGAGTATCAGCCCCAGCATTTT. This gives the protein CASNQDREYQPQHF.

The chain links TRBV7-9 to TRBJ1-1; perhaps TRBD1 as D (6 bases). CDR3 length: 14 residues. V lost 6 bases, J lost 7 bases, and 18 bases lay in between. The germline gives CDR1 SEHNR, CDR2 FQNEAQ (reference sequence). The DNA of the CDR3 is TGTGCCAGCAGTAATCTAATACAGGGAATTGAAGCTTTCTTT. It translates to CASSNLIQGIEAFF.

As concerns this clone: One end of the junction does not line up with germline, which may come from a read error. The genes are TRBV5-4 and TRBJ2-2; the match to TRBD2 covers 8 bases. CDR1 and CDR2 from the germline V gene are SGHNT and YYREEE (reference sequence). The CDR3 runs 14 residues. The CDR3 reads CASSLLAGAGELFF. In DNA form, the CDR3 reads TGTGCCAGCAGCTTGCTAGCGGGCGCCGGGGAGTTGTTTTTT.

The CDR3 is CASSLDPQGGTNTEAFF. As DNA, the CDR3 is TGTGCCAGCAGTCTAGACCCACAGGGGGGTACGAACACTGAAGCTTTCTTT. The chain has TRBV28 and TRBJ1-1, with 8 bases identical to TRBD1. CDR1 is MDHEN and CDR2 is SYDVKM in the germline V gene. There are 17 residues in the CDR3. V trimming: 5 bases; J trimming: 1 base; junction bases outside the gene matches: 12.

This sequence joins TRBV4-3 and TRBJ1-2; the match to TRBD1 covers 7 bases. Looked up from germline, CDR1 is LGHNA and CDR2 is YSLEER. The V and J ends lost 0 bases and 4 bases, in that order; junction bases with no gene match: 5. CDR3 size: 15 residues. Here the CDR3 DNA reads TGCGCCAGCAGCCAAGATGACGGGACAGTCTATGGCTACACCTTC. Its protein is CASSQDDGTVYGYTF.

The chain has TRBV9 and TRBJ2-3; 7 bases are a match to TRBD1. Germline assignment: CDR1 SGDLS and CDR2 YYNGEE. This CDR3 comprises 15 residues. Unmatched junction bases numbered 6, after V lost 0 bases and J lost 5 bases. The CDR3 bases are TGTGCCAGCAGCGTAGGCAGGGGGATAGGAGATACGCAGTATTTT. Protein product: CASSVGRGIGDTQYF.

V usage is TRBV6-1 and J usage is TRBJ1-2; a weak D match, TRBD1 (6 bases). In germline, CDR1 is MNHNS, CDR2 SASEGT. The CDR3 contains 16 residues. Trimming removed 2 bases at V and 2 bases at J, with 15 bases between. This CDR3 is CASSETGMDGNYGYTF. The DNA for the CDR3 is TGTGCCAGCAGTGAAACAGGGATGGATGGGAACTATGGCTACACCTTC.

The V gene is TRBV6-1, the J gene TRBJ2-5, with TRBD1 matching 7 bases. The V gene's germline CDR1 is MNHNS and CDR2 SASEGT. The CDR3 is made up of 12 amino acids. V trimming: 7 bases; J trimming: 3 bases; junction bases outside the gene matches: 2. The CDR3: CASNTGEETQYF. The CDR3 bases are TGTGCCAGCAATACAGGGGAAGAGACCCAGTACTTC.

This clone was detected only once. The chain couples TRBV9 to TRBJ2-3; D remains ambiguous. The germline V gene has CDR1 SGDLS and CDR2 YYNGEE. The germline V and J ends were trimmed by 2 bases and 2 bases, with 6 bases remaining between them. The CDR3 runs to 13 residues. The CDR3 spells CASSVIATDTQYF. CDR3 coding DNA: TGTGCCAGCAGCGTGATAGCCACAGATACGCAGTATTTT.

V and J are TRBV19 and TRBJ1-1, with a possible D match to TRBD1 (5 bases). Germline-derived CDR1 and CDR2 are LNHDA and SQIVND (reference sequence). V shed 0 bases and J shed 5 bases, with 10 bases lying between them. The CDR3 is 14 residues long. This chain's CDR3 is CASSIDRGGTEAFF. The CDR3 nucleotides read TGTGCCAGTAGTATAGATCGGGGGGGGACTGAAGCTTTCTTT.

As regards this clone: This sample also contains other DNA sequences that code for the same CDR3. The chain has TRBV7-9 and TRBJ2-5; unclear D gene. The V end was cut by 3 bases, the J end by 2 bases, with 7 bases between. Germline V gene lookup returns CDR1 SEHNR and CDR2 FQNEAQ (reference sequence). The CDR3 contains 13 residues. CDR3 amino acids: CASSLVRQETQYF. For the CDR3, the DNA is TGTGCCAGCAGCTTGGTCAGACAAGAGACCCAGTACTTC.

The chain combines TRBV6-5 with TRBJ2-7; 14 positions agree with TRBD2. The CDR3 loop spans 15 amino acids. V trimming: 5 bases; J trimming: 2 bases; junction bases outside the gene matches: 2. Germline loops: CDR1 MNHEY, CDR2 SVGAGI. The CDR3 DNA reads as TGTGCCAGCAGTGGGACTAGCGGGGGAGCCTACGAGCAGTACTTC. Its protein product is CASSGTSGGAYEQYF.

The V gene is TRBV27, the J gene TRBJ2-2; 8 bases fit TRBD1. J gave up 3 bases and V 6 bases, and 6 bases lay outside the gene matches. Germline V gives CDR1 MNHEY, CDR2 SMNVEV (reference sequence). This CDR3 comprises 15 residues. The CDR3 loop reads CASRRTGLDTGELFF. The DNA for the CDR3 is TGTGCCAGCAGACGGACAGGGTTGGACACCGGGGAGCTGTTTTTT.

The chain carries TRBV7-9 and TRBJ2-5; D is ambiguous. This CDR3 region has 12 residues. Trimming shortened V by 2 bases and J by 4 bases, and 5 bases separated the two germline ends. Germline values: CDR1 SEHNR, CDR2 FQNEAQ (reference sequence). CDR3 nucleotides: TGTGCCAGCAGCTTAATATCAGAGACCCAGTACTTC. Protein product: CASSLISETQYF.

The chain couples TRBV14 to TRBJ2-2, with 8 nucleotides matching TRBD2. Trimming removed 6 bases from V and 4 bases from J; junction bases left unmatched: 4. CDR3 length equals 14 residues. Germline CDR1 SGHDN, CDR2 FVKESK. The CDR3 nucleotides are TGTGCCAGCAGAAAGGCGGGGGGCACCGGGGAGCTGTTTTTT. Residues: CASRKAGGTGELFF. The full variable domain, rest sourced from reference TRBV14 and TRBJ2-2, is EAGVTQFPSHSVIEKGQTVTLRCDPISGHDNLYWYRRVMGKEIKFLLHFVKESKQDESGMPNNRFLAERTGGTYSTLKVQPAELEDSGVYFCASRKAGGTGELFFGEGSRLTVL.

J is TRBJ2-3 and V is TRBV4-1; TRBD2 agrees at 12 bases. From germline, CDR1 is MGHRA and CDR2 YSYEKL. J was trimmed by 0 bases and V by 5 bases; bases with no gene match: 6. The CDR3 runs 17 residues. CDR3 in DNA: TGCGCCAGCAGCGCCCGGACTAGCGGGGTCAGCACAGATACGCAGTATTTT. The encoded protein is CASSARTSGVSTDTQYF.